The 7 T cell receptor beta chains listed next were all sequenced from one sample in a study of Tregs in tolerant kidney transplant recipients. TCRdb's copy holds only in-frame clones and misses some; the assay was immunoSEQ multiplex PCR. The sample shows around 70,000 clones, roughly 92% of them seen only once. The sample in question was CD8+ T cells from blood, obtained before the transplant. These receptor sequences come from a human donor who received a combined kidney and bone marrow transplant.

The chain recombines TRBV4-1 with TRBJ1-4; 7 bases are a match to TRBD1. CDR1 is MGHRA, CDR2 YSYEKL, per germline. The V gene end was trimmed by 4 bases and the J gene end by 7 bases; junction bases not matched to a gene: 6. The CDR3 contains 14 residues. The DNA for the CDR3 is TGCGCCAGCAGCCCAAGACAGGGAGGTGAAAAACTGTTTTTT. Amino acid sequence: CASSPRQGGEKLFF.

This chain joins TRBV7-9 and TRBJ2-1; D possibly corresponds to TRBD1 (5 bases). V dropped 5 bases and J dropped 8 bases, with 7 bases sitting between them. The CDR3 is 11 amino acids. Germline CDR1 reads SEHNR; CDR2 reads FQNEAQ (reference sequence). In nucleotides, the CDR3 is TGTGCCAGCAGCAGGGGTGATGAGCAGTTCTTC. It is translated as CASSRGDEQFF. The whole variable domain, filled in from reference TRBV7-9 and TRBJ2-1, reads DTGVSQNPRHKITKRGQNVTFRCDPISEHNRLYWYRQTLGQGPEFLTYFQNEAQLEKSRLLSDRFSAERPKGSFSTLEIQRTEQGDSAMYLCASSRGDEQFFGPGTRLTVL.

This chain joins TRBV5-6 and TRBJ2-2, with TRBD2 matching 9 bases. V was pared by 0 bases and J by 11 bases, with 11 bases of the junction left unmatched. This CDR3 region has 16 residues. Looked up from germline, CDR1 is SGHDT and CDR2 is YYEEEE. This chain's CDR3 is CASSLVGRGGKGELFF. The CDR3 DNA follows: TGTGCCAGCAGCTTGGTCGGGCGGGGGGGCAAAGGAGAGCTGTTTTTT.

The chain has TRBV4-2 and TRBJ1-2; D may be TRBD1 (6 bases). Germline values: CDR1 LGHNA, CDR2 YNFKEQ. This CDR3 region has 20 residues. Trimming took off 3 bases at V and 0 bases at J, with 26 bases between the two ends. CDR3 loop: CASSQLGTRFSPLPNYGYTF. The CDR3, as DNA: TGTGCCAGCAGCCAGCTCGGGACAAGATTTTCTCCACTTCCTAACTATGGCTACACCTTC.

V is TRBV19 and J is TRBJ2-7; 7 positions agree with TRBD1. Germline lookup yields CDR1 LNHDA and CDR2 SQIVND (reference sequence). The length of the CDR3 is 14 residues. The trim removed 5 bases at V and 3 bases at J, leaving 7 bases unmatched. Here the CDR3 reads CASSPGRTGYEQYF. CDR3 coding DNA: TGTGCCAGTAGTCCGGGGCGGACAGGCTACGAGCAGTACTTC. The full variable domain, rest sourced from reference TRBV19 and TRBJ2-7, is DGGITQSPKYLFRKEGQNVTLSCEQNLNHDAMYWYRQDPGQGLRLIYYSQIVNDFQKGDIAEGYSVSREKKESFPLTVTSAQKNPTAFYLCASSPGRTGYEQYFGPGTRLTVT.

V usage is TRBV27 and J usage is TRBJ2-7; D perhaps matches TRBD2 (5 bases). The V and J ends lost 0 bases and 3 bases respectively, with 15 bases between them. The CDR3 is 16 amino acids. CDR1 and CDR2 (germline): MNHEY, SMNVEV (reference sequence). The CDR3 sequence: CASSLSAARGFYEQYF. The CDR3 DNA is TGTGCCAGCAGTTTATCCGCAGCGAGAGGGTTCTACGAGCAGTACTTC.

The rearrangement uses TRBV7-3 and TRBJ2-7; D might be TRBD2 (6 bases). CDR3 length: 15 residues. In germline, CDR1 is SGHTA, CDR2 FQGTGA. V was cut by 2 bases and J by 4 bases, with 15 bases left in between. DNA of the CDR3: TGTGCCAGCAGCTTAGCGACGGGACTTAAATACGAGCAGTACTTC. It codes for CASSLATGLKYEQYF.